The clone carrying this T cell receptor (beta chain) was observed a handful of times. What it binds is not known. The sample is drawn from a study of CD8 T cells in ankylosing spondylitis. Broader study findings: Disease-linked clones had a CD8+ phenotype and relatively low frequency in peripheral blood. A motif in TCR beta, a set of roughly eight highly homologous variants, appeared characteristic of ankylosing spondylitis blood. In synovial fluid and blood from reactive arthritis, some motif variants were previously reported. From matched ankylosing spondylitis synovial fluid, disease-linked clones were reportedly recovered at significantly enriched levels.

Germline CDR1 is ENHRY and CDR2 is SYGVKD. The CDR3 extends over 15 amino acids. V lost 4 bases to trimming and J lost 1 base, with 11 bases between them. Each TCR beta library was made by quantitative 5'-RACE that incorporated molecular barcodes. In TCRdb, the 5' RACE reads were re-called with MiXCR into one record per CDR3 protein. The sample records more than 650,000 distinct CDR3 sequences, 10% to 15% being singletons. V and J are TRBV10-3 and TRBJ2-4, with unresolved D. The material sequenced was blood, either unsorted or a sorted T cell fraction (not recorded which). The origin of this receptor is a male donor with ankylosing spondylitis. The CDR3 nucleotides are TGTGCCATCAGTGTTATAGAAGGGGCCAAAAACATTCAGTACTTC. Protein: CAISVIEGAKNIQYF.